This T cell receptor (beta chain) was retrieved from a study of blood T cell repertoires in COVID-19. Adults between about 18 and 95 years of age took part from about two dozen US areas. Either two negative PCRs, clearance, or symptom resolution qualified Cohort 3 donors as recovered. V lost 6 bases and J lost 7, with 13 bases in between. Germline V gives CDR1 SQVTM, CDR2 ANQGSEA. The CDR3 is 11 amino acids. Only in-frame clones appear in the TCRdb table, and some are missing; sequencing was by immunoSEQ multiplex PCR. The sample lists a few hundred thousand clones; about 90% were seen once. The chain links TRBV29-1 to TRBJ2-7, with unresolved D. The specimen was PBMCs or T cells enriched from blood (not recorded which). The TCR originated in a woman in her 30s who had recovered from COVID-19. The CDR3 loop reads CSVTTRYEQYF. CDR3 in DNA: TGCAGCGTGACGACGCGGTATGAGCAGTACTTC.